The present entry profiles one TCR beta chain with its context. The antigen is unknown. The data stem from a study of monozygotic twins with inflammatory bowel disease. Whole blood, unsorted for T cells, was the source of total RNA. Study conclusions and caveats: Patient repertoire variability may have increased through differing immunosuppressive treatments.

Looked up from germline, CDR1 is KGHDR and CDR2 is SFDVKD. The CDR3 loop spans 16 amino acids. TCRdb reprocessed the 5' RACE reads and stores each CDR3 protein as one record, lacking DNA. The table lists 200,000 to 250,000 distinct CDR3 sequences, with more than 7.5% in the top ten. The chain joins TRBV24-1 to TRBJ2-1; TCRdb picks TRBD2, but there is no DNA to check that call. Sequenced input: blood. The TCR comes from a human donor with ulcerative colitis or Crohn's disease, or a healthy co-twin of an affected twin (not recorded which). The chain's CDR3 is CATSETWASSRNEQFF.